This TCR beta chain was profiled in a study of blood T cell repertoires in COVID-19. Study background: Acute and convalescent COVID-19 specimens originated in the United States, Italy and Spain.

Under the authors' procedure: Amplification from reference gene primers served as the basis for estimated nucleated cell counts. The method was immunoSEQ multiplex PCR; TCRdb's version includes in-frame clones alone and lacks a portion of them. V and J calls and clone size follow that table, whereas D and trimming were derived from the DNA. The sample contains 130,000 to 150,000 clones, around 79% of which appear only once. Enrolment of Seattle patients took place during active infection, and they were followed longitudinally. V lost 4 bases to trimming and J lost 2 bases, with 15 bases between them. This CDR3 comprises 15 residues. The V gene's germline CDR1 is SGHDT and CDR2 YYEEEE.

The specimen sequenced was peripheral blood. The chain combines TRBV5-6 with TRBJ1-2; the D gene is possibly TRBD1 (5 bases). This TCR was recovered from a woman aged 70 to 79 with COVID-19, enrolled during active disease. The CDR3: CASSHSRGGNYGYTF. CDR3 in DNA: TGTGCCAGCAGCCATTCCCGGGGGGGAAACTATGGCTACACCTTC.